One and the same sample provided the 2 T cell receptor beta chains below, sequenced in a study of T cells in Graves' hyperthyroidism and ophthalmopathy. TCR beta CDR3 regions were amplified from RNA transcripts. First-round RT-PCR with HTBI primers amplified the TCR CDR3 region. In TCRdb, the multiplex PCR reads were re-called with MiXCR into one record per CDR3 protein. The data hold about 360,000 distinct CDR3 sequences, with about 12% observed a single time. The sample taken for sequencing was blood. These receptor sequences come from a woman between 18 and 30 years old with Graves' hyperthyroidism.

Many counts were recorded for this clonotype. This CDR3 reads CASRATGTWYEKLFF. The CDR3 DNA reads as TGTGCCAGCAGAGCTACCGGGACTTGGTACGAAAAACTGTTTTTT. The chain has TRBV12-3 or TRBV12-4 and TRBJ1-4; TRBD1 might be the D (5 bases). CDR3 length: 15 amino acids. V was shortened by 6 bases and J by 8 bases, with 19 bases between the two germline ends.

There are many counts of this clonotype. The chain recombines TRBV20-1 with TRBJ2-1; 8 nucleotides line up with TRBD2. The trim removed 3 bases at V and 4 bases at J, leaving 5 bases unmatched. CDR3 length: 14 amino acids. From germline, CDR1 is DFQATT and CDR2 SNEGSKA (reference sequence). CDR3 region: CSASPASGYNEQFF. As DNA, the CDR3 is TGCAGTGCTAGTCCCGCTAGCGGGTACAATGAGCAGTTCTTC.